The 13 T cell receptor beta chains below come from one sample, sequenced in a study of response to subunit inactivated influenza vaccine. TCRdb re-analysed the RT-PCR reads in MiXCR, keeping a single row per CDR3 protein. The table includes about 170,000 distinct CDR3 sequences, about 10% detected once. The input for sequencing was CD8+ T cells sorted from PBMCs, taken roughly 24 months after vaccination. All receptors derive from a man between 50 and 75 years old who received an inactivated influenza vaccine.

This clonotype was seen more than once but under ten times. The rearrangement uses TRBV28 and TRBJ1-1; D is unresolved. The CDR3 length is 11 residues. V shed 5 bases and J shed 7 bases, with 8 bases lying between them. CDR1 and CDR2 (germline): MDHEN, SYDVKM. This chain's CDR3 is CASSAWVEAFF. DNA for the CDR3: TGTGCCAGCAGTGCATGGGTTGAAGCTTTCTTT.

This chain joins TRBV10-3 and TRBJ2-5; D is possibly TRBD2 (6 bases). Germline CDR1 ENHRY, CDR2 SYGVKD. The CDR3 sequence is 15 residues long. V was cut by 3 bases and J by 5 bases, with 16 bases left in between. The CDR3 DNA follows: TGTGCCATCAGTGATCCGGCCCTGGAGGGGGAGACCCAGTACTTC. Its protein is CAISDPALEGETQYF.

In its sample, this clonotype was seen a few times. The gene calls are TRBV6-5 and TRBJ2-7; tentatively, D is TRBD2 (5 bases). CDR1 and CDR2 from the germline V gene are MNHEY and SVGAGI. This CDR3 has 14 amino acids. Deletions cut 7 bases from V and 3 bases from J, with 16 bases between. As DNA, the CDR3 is TGTGCCAGCACTTTTTCCACTAGAGACTACGAGCAGTACTTC. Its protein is CASTFSTRDYEQYF.

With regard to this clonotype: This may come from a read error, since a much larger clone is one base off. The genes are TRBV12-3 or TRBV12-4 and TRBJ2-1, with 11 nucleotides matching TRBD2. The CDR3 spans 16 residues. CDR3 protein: CTSSSYASGGPNEQFF. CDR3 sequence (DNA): TGTACCAGCAGTTCCTATGCTAGCGGGGGGCCCAATGAGCAGTTCTTC.

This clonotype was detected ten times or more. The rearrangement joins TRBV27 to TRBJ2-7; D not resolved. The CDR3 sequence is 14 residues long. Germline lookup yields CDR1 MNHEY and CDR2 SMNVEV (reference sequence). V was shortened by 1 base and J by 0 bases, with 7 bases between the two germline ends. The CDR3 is CASSLYRNSYEQYF. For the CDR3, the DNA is TGTGCCAGCAGTTTATATAGAAACTCCTACGAGCAGTACTTC.

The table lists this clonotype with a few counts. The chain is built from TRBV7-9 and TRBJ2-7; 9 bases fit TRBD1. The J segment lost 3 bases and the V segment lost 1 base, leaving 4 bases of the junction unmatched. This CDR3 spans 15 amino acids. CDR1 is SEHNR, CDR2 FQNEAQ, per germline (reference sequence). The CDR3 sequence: CASSLDWDRDYEQYF. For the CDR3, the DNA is TGTGCCAGCAGCTTAGATTGGGACAGGGACTACGAGCAGTACTTC.

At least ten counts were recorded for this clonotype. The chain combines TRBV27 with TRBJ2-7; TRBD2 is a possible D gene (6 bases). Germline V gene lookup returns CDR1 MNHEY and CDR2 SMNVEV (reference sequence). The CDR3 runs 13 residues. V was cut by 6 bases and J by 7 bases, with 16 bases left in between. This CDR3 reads CASSQGLLGEQYF. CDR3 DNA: TGTGCCAGCAGCCAGGGACTTCTGGGGGAGCAGTACTTC.

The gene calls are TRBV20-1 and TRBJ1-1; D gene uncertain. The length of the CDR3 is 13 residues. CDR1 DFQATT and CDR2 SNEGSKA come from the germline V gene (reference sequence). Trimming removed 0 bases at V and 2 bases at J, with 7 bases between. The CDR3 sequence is CSARDVLNTEAFF. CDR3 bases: TGCAGTGCTAGAGATGTTCTTAACACTGAAGCTTTCTTT.

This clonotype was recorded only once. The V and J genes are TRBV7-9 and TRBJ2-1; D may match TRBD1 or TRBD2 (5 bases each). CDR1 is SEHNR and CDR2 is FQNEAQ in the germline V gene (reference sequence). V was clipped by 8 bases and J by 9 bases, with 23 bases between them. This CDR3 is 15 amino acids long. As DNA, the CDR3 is TGTGCCAGCCCCCTGGGGGACGGGGCCCGCGGTGAGCAGTTCTTC. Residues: CASPLGDGARGEQFF.

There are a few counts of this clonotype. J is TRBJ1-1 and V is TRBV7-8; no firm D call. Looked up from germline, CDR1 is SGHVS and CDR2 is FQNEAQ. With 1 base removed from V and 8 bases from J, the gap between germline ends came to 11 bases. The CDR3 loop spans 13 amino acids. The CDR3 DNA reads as TGTGCCAGCAGCTTAGTGAGGAACAGCGAAGCTTTCTTT. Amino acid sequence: CASSLVRNSEAFF.

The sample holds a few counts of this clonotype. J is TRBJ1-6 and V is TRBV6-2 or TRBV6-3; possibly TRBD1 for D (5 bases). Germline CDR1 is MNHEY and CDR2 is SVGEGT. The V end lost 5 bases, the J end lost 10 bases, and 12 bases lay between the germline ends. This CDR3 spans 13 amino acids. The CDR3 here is CASSDSGLSPLHF. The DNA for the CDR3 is TGTGCCAGCAGTGACAGTGGTCTCTCACCCCTCCACTTT.

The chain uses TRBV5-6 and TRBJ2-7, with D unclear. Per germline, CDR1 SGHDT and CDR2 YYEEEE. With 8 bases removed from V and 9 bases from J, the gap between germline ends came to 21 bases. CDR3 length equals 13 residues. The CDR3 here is CARSPGPGFPQYF. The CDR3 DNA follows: TGTGCCAGGAGCCCCGGGCCCGGATTCCCGCAGTACTTC.

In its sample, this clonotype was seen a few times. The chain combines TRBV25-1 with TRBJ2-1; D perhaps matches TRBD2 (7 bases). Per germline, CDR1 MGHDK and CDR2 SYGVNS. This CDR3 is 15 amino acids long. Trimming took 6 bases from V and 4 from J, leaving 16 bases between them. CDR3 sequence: CASRRGGNQYNEQFF. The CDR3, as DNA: TGTGCCAGCAGGAGGGGGGGGAACCAATACAATGAGCAGTTCTTC.